This T cell receptor beta chain was observed in a study of blood T cell repertoires in COVID-19. With 5 bases clipped from V and 3 bases from J, the junction kept 11 bases outside the gene matches. In germline, CDR1 is SGHNT, CDR2 YYREEE (reference sequence). The CDR3 is 16 residues long. This clone was seen a single time. Original analysis: Estimation of nucleated cell counts was performed using reference gene primer amplification. Produced via immunoSEQ multiplex PCR; TCRdb's table is partial and in-frame only. That table is the source of V, J and clone size, and D and trimming were worked out from the DNA. This sample carries more than 150,000 clones, 80% to 90% of them seen once, and the ten largest clones take approximately 12%.

This clonotype was sampled from an elderly woman with COVID-19, enrolled during active disease. Sequenced: peripheral blood. This chain links TRBV5-4 with TRBJ2-3, with 8 positions matching TRBD1. The CDR3: CASSRPRTGNTDTQYF. As DNA, the CDR3 is TGTGCCAGCAGTCGGCCCCGGACAGGGAATACAGATACGCAGTATTTT.